This TCR beta chain was found in a study of OX40 agonist ivuxolimab in advanced cancers. At the level of the study: Treatment of patients was with ivuxolimab, an agonistic anti-OX40 (CD134) antibody.

Study-wide findings and caveats: Among the nonresponders, some also had low normalized T-cell clonal expansion. CD8+ T cells (on average) carried more expanded clones than CD4+ T cells. In the 0.1 to 3.0 mg/kg range, CD4+ and CD8+ blood T cells had expanded clonally by week 6.

The table came from immunoSEQ multiplex PCR; TCRdb's copy has only in-frame clones and leaves some out. Seen here are about 48,000 clones, about 91% observed once, and the top ten hold over 4.5%. As to this clone: Its antigen is not known.

Trimming removed 5 bases from V and 7 bases from J; junction bases left unmatched: 8. CDR3 length: 16 residues. The germline CDR1 and CDR2 sequences are SGHTA and FQGTGA. The sequence derives from an adult with an advanced solid tumor such as melanoma, head and neck, liver or kidney cancer. The chain is built from TRBV7-3 and TRBJ2-1; TRBD2 agrees at 13 bases. The specimen comprised CD4+ or CD8+ T cells sorted from blood, sampled in a trial of the OX40 agonist ivuxolimab. The CDR3 coding sequence is TGTGCCAGCAGCCCCTATGGGACTAGCGGGGAGAATGAGCAGTTCTTC. Protein sequence: CASSPYGTSGENEQFF.